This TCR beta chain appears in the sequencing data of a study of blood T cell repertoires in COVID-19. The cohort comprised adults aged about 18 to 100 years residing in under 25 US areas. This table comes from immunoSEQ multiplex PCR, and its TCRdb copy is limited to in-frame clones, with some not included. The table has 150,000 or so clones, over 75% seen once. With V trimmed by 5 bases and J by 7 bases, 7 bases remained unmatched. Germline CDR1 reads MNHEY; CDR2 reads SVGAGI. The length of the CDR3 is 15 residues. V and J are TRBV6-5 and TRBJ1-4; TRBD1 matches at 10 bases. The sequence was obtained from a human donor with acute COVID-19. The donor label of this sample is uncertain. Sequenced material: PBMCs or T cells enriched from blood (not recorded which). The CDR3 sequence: CASSLRTGGGEKLFF. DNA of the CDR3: TGTGCCAGCAGTCTACGGACAGGGGGGGGTGAAAAACTGTTTTTT.